The present TCR beta chain was sequenced within a study of regulatory T cells. Autoimmunity was present in every CD3G-deficient patient, worse in two. At testing, patients were 2 to 39 years old, with reduced naive and increased memory T-cell proportions. CD4+ T cells were divided by sorting: CD25-high CD127-low Tregs, CD25-low CD127-high conventional cells. Broader study findings: Regulatory T cells showed the strongest V-J pair restriction and V/J gene skewing among patient repertoires. In CD3G-deficient patients, conventional CD4+ T cells were enriched for hydrophobic CDR3 residues at positions 6 and 7.

Points on this clone: Its antigen is unidentified.

The PCR used 52 TRBV and 13 TRBJ primers. Here immunoSEQ multiplex PCR was the method, and the copy in TCRdb shows in-frame clones only, minus some. The sample holds about 35,000 clones; around 89% are singletons and the top ten take 2.4%. In germline, CDR1 is SGHRS, CDR2 YFSETQ. Germline trimming cut 0 bases from V and 4 bases from J; bases unmatched to any gene: 6. The CDR3 extends over 16 amino acids. The chain recombines TRBV5-1 with TRBJ2-5; 10 positions agree with TRBD2. This clonotype was obtained from a person aged 18 to 35 with CD3G deficiency. The sample comprised conventional CD4+ T cells sorted from blood. The CDR3 protein is CASSLGFTSGVETQYF. CDR3 nucleotide sequence: TGCGCCAGCAGCTTGGGCTTTACTAGCGGGGTAGAGACCCAGTACTTC.